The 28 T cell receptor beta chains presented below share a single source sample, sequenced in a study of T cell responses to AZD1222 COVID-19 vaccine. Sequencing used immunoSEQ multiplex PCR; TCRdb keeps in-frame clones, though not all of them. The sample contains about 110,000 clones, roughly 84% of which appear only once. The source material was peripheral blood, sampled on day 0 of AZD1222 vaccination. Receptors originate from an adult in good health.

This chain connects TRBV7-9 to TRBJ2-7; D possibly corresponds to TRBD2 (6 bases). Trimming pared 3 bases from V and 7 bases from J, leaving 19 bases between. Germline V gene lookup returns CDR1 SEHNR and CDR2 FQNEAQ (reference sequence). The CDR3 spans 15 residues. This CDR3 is CASSLKTGASLEQYF. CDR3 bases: TGTGCCAGCAGCTTGAAGACGGGAGCCAGCCTGGAGCAGTACTTC.

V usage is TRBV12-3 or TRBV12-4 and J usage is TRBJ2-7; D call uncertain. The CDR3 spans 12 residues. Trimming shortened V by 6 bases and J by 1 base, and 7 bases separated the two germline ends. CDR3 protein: CASRTESYEQYF. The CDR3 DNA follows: TGTGCCAGCAGGACTGAATCCTACGAGCAGTACTTC.

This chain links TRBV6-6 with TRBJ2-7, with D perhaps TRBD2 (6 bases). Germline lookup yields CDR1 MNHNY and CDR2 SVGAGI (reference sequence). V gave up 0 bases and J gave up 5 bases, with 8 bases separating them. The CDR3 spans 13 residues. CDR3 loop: CASSYSWRDEQYF. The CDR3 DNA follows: TGTGCCAGCAGTTACTCGTGGAGGGACGAGCAGTACTTC.

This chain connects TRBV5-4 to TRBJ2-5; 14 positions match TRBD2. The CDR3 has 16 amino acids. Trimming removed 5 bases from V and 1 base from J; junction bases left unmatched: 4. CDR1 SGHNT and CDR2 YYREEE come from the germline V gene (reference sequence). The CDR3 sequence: CASSLTSGRGQETQYF. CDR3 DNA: TGTGCCAGCAGTTTGACTAGCGGGAGGGGCCAAGAGACCCAGTACTTC.

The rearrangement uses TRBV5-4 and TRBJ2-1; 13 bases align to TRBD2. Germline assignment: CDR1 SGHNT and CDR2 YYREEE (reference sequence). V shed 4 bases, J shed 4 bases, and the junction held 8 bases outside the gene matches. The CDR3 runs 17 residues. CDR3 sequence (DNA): TGTGCCAGCAGCCGTACTACTAGCGGGAGGGCGTACAATGAGCAGTTCTTC. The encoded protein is CASSRTTSGRAYNEQFF. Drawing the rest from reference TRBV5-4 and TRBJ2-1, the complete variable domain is ETGVTQSPTHLIKTRGQQVTLRCSSQSGHNTVSWYQQALGQGPQFIFQYYREEENGRGNFPPRFSGLQFPNYSSELNVNALELDDSALYLCASSRTTSGRAYNEQFFGPGTRLTVL.

For the CDR3, the DNA is TGCGCCAGCAGCCAGGGTCACAGGGGATTTAGTGGGAATACGCAGTATTTT. Its translation is CASSQGHRGFSGNTQYF. The V gene is TRBV4-1, the J gene TRBJ2-3, with TRBD1 matching 7 bases. The trim removed 3 bases at V and 7 bases at J, leaving 16 bases unmatched. The CDR3 consists of 17 residues. From germline, CDR1 is MGHRA and CDR2 YSYEKL.

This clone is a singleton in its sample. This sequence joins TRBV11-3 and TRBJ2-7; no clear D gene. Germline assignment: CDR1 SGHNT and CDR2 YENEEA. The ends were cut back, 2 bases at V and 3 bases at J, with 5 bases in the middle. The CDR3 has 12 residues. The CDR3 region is CASSLHIYEQYF. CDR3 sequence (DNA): TGTGCCAGCAGCTTACACATCTACGAGCAGTACTTC.

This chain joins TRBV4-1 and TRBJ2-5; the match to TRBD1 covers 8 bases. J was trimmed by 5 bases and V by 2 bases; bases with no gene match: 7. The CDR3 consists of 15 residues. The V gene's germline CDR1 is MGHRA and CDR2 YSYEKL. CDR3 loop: CASSQLGQGMETQYF. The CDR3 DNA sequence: TGCGCCAGCAGCCAACTCGGACAGGGTATGGAGACCCAGTACTTC.

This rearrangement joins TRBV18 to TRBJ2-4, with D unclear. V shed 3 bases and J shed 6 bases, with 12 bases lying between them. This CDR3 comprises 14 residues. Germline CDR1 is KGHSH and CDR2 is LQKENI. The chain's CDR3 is CASSPERSSNIQYF. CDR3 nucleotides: TGTGCCAGCTCACCGGAACGGTCCTCAAACATTCAGTACTTC.

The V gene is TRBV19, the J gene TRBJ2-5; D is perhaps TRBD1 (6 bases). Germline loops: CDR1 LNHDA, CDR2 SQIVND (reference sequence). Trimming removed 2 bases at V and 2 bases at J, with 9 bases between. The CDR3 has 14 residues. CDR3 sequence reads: CASSIKGEQETQYF. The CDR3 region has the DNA TGTGCCAGTAGTATAAAGGGGGAGCAAGAGACCCAGTACTTC. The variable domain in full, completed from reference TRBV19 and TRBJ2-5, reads DGGITQSPKYLFRKEGQNVTLSCEQNLNHDAMYWYRQDPGQGLRLIYYSQIVNDFQKGDIAEGYSVSREKKESFPLTVTSAQKNPTAFYLCASSIKGEQETQYFGPGTRLLVL.

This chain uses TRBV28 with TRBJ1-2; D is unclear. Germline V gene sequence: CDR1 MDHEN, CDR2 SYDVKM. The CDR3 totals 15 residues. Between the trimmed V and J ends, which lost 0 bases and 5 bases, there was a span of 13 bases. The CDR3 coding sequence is TGTGCCAGCAGTTTATGGTCCGCCCCGAATTATGGCTACACCTTC. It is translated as CASSLWSAPNYGYTF.

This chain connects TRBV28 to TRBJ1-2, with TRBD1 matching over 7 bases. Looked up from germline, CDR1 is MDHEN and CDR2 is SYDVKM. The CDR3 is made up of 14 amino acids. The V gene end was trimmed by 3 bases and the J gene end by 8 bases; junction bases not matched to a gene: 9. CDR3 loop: CASSFVRGTNGYTF. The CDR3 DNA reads TGTGCCAGCAGTTTTGTCAGGGGGACTAACGGCTACACCTTC.

The CDR3 sequence is CASSQDGRGGYNEQFF. The CDR3 DNA is TGCGCCAGCAGCCAAGATGGCAGGGGGGGATACAATGAGCAGTTCTTC. The chain recombines TRBV4-1 with TRBJ2-1; D is possibly TRBD1 or TRBD2 (7 bases each). CDR1 is MGHRA, CDR2 YSYEKL, per germline. Trimming pared 0 bases from V and 4 bases from J, leaving 13 bases between. The CDR3 loop spans 16 amino acids.

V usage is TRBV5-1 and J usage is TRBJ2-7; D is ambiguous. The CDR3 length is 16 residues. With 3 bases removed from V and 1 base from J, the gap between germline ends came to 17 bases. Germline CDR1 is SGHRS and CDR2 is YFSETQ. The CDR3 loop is CASSYGRIAQSYEQYF. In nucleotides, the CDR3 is TGCGCCAGCAGCTATGGACGGATTGCCCAATCCTACGAGCAGTACTTC.

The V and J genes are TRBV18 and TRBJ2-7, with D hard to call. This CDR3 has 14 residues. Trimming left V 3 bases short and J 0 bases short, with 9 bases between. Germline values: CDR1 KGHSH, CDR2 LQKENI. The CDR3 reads CASSPQQSSYEQYF. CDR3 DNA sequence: TGTGCCAGCTCACCGCAACAGAGCTCCTACGAGCAGTACTTC. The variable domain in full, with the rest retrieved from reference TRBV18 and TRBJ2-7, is NAGVMQNPRHLVRRRGQEARLRCSPMKGHSHVYWYRQLPEEGLKFMVYLQKENIIDESGMPKERFSAEFPKEGPSILRIQQVVRGDSAAYFCASSPQQSSYEQYFGPGTRLTVT.

The CDR3 spells CASSVNGGSYEQYF. CDR3 nucleotide sequence: TGCGCCAGCAGTGTGAACGGAGGATCCTACGAGCAGTACTTC. The chain joins TRBV10-1 to TRBJ2-7; D perhaps matches TRBD2 (5 bases). CDR3 length equals 14 residues. Germline-derived CDR1 and CDR2 are WNHNN and SYGVQD (reference sequence). Trimming took off 4 bases at V and 1 base at J, with 11 bases between the two ends.

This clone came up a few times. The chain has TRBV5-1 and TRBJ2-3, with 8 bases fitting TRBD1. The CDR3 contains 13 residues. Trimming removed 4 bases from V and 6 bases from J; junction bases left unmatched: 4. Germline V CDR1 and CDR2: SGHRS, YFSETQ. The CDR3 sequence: CASSHQGADTQYF. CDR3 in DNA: TGCGCCAGCAGCCATCAGGGGGCGGATACGCAGTATTTT.

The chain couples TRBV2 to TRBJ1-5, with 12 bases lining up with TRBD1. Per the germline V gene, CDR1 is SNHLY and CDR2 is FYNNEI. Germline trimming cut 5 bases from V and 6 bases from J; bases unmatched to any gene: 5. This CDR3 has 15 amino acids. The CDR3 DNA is TGTGCCAGCAGTATAGGGACAGGGGGCAGTCAGCCCCAGCATTTT. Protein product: CASSIGTGGSQPQHF.

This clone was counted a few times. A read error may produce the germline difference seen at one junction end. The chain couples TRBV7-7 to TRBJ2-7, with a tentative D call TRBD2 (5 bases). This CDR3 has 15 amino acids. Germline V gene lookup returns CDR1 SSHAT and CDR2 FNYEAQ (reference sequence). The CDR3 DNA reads TGTGCTAGCAGCTTAGCGTACAGCTCCAGTTACGAGCAGTACTTC. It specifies CASSLAYSSSYEQYF.

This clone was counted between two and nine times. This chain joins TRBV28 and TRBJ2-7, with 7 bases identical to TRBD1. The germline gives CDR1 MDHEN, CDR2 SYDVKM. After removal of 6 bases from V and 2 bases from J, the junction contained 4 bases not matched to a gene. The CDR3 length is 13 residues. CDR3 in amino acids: CASSDRDPYEQYF. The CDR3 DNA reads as TGTGCCAGCAGCGACAGGGACCCCTACGAGCAGTACTTC.

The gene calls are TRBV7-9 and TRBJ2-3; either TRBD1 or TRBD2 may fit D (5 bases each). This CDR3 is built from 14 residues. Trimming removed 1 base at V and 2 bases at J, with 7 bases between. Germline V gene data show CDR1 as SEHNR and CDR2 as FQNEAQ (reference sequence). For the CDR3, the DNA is TGTGCCAGCAGCTTAGGGGACCCCACAGATACGCAGTATTTT. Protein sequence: CASSLGDPTDTQYF.

CDR3 in DNA: TGTGCCAGCAGACTAGGGAGCCCCCTCAATGAGCAGTTCTTC. It codes for CASRLGSPLNEQFF. The chain recombines TRBV27 with TRBJ2-1, with D possibly being TRBD2 (5 bases). The V end lost 6 bases, the J end lost 6 bases, and 15 bases lay between the germline ends. CDR3 length equals 14 residues. Germline V gene sequence: CDR1 MNHEY, CDR2 SMNVEV (reference sequence).

Written as DNA, the CDR3 is TGTGCCAGCAGCCATTTACCGGGAGGGCGGGAGCAGTACTTC. This gives the protein CASSHLPGGREQYF. V and J are TRBV3-1 (or the pseudogene TRBV3-2) and TRBJ2-7; 8 positions agree with TRBD2. The V gene's germline CDR1 is LGHDT and CDR2 YNNKEL (reference sequence). V lost 3 bases, J lost 7 bases, and 8 bases stayed unmatched. The CDR3 spans 14 residues.

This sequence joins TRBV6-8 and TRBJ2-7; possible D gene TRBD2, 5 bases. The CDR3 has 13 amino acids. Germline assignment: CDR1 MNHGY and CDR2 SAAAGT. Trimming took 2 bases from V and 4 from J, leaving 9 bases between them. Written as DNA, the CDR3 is TGTGCCAGCAGTTACCCTAGCAAGTACGAGCAGTACTTC. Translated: CASSYPSKYEQYF.

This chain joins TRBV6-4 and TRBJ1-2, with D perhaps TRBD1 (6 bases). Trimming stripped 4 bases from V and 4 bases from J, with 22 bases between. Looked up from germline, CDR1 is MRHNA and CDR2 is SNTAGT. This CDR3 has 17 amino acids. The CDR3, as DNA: TGTGCCAGCAGTGCTACCGGGGGCGCGAATCCACGCTATGGCTACACCTTC. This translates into CASSATGGANPRYGYTF.

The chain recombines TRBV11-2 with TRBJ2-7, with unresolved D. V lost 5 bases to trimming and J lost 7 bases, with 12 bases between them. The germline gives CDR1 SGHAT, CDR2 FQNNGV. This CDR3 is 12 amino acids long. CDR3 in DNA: TGTGCCAGCAGCCAAGCGACCTGGGAGCAGTACTTC. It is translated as CASSQATWEQYF.

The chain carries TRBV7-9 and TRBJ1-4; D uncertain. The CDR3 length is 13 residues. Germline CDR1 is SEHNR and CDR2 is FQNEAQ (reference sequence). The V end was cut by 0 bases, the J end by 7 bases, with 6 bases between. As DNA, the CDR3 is TGTGCCAGCAGCTTAGCAGGACGTGAAAAACTGTTTTTT. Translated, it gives CASSLAGREKLFF.

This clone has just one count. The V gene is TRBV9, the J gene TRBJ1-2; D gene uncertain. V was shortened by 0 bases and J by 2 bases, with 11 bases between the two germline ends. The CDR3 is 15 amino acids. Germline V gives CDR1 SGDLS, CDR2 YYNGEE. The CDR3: CASSVAQRGNYGYTF. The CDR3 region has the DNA TGTGCCAGCAGCGTAGCTCAGCGGGGAAACTATGGCTACACCTTC.